Shown below are 17 T cell receptor beta chains from a single sample sequenced in a study of glioma-infiltrating T cells after dendritic cell vaccination. Time point meaning: after dendritic cell vaccination, including at tumor progression/relapse. Using immunoSEQ multiplex PCR, the repertoire was profiled, and TCRdb retains in-frame clones only, with some absent. The repertoire includes approximately 110,000 clones, nearly 90% of them detected once, and over 2.5% sits in the top ten. The input for sequencing was blood, taken after dendritic cell vaccination. The source is a human donor with glioblastoma.

The table lists this clone with a few counts. The chain is built from TRBV27 and TRBJ1-1, with a possible D match to TRBD1 (6 bases). There are 15 residues in the CDR3. Deletions cut 5 bases from V and 0 bases from J, with 13 bases between. Germline lookup yields CDR1 MNHEY and CDR2 SMNVEV (reference sequence). CDR3 protein: CASSKGEWVNTEAFF. For the CDR3, the DNA is TGTGCCAGCAGTAAGGGGGAGTGGGTGAACACTGAAGCTTTCTTT.

This clone was picked up a small number of times. The chain combines TRBV7-8 with TRBJ2-7; D is undetermined. The CDR3 has 11 residues. The V end lost 2 bases, the J end lost 9 bases, and 8 bases lay between the germline ends. Germline V gene data show CDR1 as SGHVS and CDR2 as FQNEAQ. The CDR3 sequence is CASSLLGSQYF. The CDR3 DNA reads as TGTGCCAGCAGCTTATTGGGCTCGCAGTACTTC. Supplemented by reference TRBV7-8 and TRBJ2-7, the full variable domain reads GAGVSQSPRYKVAKRGQDVALRCDPISGHVSLFWYQQALGQGPEFLTYFQNEAQLDKSGLPSDRFFAERPEGSVSTLKIQRTQQEDSAVYLCASSLLGSQYFGPGTRLTVT.

The chain is built from TRBV5-1 and TRBJ1-2; a possible D gene is TRBD1 (6 bases). The V and J ends lost 5 bases and 6 bases respectively, with 11 bases between them. The CDR3 is 12 amino acids. In germline, CDR1 is SGHRS, CDR2 YFSETQ. As DNA, the CDR3 is TGCGCCAGCAGGCGACAGGAGAATGGCTACACCTTC. It translates to CASRRQENGYTF.

This chain uses TRBV11-2 with TRBJ2-1, with D tentatively TRBD2 (5 bases). The CDR3 runs to 14 residues. Germline V gene lookup returns CDR1 SGHAT and CDR2 FQNNGV. The V end lost 1 base, the J end lost 3 bases, and 7 bases lay between the germline ends. The CDR3 here is CASSLGDYYNEQFF. DNA for the CDR3: TGTGCCAGCAGCTTAGGTGACTACTACAATGAGCAGTTCTTC.

V gene TRBV28 combines with J gene TRBJ2-1, with TRBD2 matching 7 bases. Germline trimming cut 3 bases from V and 6 bases from J; bases unmatched to any gene: 11. This CDR3 spans 16 amino acids. CDR1 MDHEN and CDR2 SYDVKM come from the germline V gene. The CDR3 loop is CASSFATAGTPNEQFF. The CDR3 coding sequence is TGTGCCAGCAGTTTCGCTACAGCGGGAACCCCCAATGAGCAGTTCTTC.

The chain is built from TRBV11-3 and TRBJ2-3; weak D call: TRBD2 (6 bases). Germline V gene data show CDR1 as SGHNT and CDR2 as YENEEA. Trimming removed 1 base from V and 1 base from J, with 12 bases in between. The CDR3 totals 16 residues. CDR3 bases: TGTGCCAGCAGCTTAGGCCTAGCGCTAGGCACAGATACGCAGTATTTT. It translates to CASSLGLALGTDTQYF.

The chain has TRBV28 and TRBJ1-1; 7 nucleotides line up with TRBD1. The CDR3 runs 14 residues. The germline gives CDR1 MDHEN, CDR2 SYDVKM. The ends lost 10 bases at V and 4 bases at J; junction bases unmatched: 12. The CDR3 loop reads CAIGDSQRGTEAFF. CDR3 sequence (DNA): TGTGCCATTGGGGACAGTCAAAGAGGCACTGAAGCTTTCTTT.

J is TRBJ1-2 and V is TRBV19, with TRBD1 matching over 7 bases. Looked up from germline, CDR1 is LNHDA and CDR2 is SQIVND (reference sequence). CDR3 length equals 13 residues. Trimming took 10 bases from V and 3 from J; bases not matched to a gene: 8. The CDR3 here is CATRQGRDYGYTF. Here the CDR3 DNA reads TGTGCCACTCGACAGGGAAGGGACTATGGCTACACCTTC.

The chain carries TRBV6-6 and TRBJ2-1; a possible D gene is TRBD2 (5 bases). There are 13 residues in the CDR3. Germline V gives CDR1 MNHNY, CDR2 SVGAGI (reference sequence). Trimming cost V 7 bases and J 5 bases, with 12 bases left between them. The CDR3 nucleotides are TGTGCCAGCACGAGCAACGGGGACAATGAGCAGTTCTTC. Translation gives CASTSNGDNEQFF.

A single count supports this clone. The rearrangement uses TRBV10-2 and TRBJ1-2; 7 nucleotides align to TRBD1. The J segment lost 8 bases and the V segment lost 6 bases, leaving 9 bases of the junction unmatched. Germline loops: CDR1 WSHSY, CDR2 SAAADI. CDR3 size: 13 residues. CDR3 nucleotides: TGCGCCAGCAGGGGAGACAGGGTCGGCGGCTACACCTTC. Translating gives CASRGDRVGGYTF.

The chain recombines TRBV6-5 with TRBJ1-2, with D maybe TRBD1 (6 bases). Trimming removed 5 bases at V and 4 bases at J, with 14 bases between. CDR3 size: 14 residues. Germline V CDR1 and CDR2: MNHEY, SVGAGI. CDR3 bases: TGTGCCAGCAGTCCAACAGGGTTCGGCTATGGCTACACCTTC. Translation: CASSPTGFGYGYTF.

This chain links TRBV30 with TRBJ1-3, with TRBD1 matching over 9 bases. V lost 2 bases, J lost 5 bases, and 7 bases stayed unmatched. Per the germline V gene, CDR1 is GTSNPN and CDR2 is SVGIG (reference sequence). The CDR3 length is 15 residues. The CDR3 sequence: CAWSFPGTGRNTIYF. CDR3 DNA: TGTGCCTGGAGTTTCCCCGGGACAGGGAGAAACACCATATATTTT. The whole variable domain, filled in from reference TRBV30 and TRBJ1-3, reads SQTIHQWPATLVQPVGSPLSLECTVEGTSNPNLYWYRQAAGRGLQLLFYSVGIGQISSEVPQNLSASRPQDRQFILSSKKLLLSDSGFYLCAWSFPGTGRNTIYFGEGSWLTVV.

The chain combines TRBV7-9 with TRBJ1-4; D is undetermined. V lost 5 bases to trimming and J lost 6 bases, with 13 bases between them. The CDR3 has 14 residues. Germline V gives CDR1 SEHNR, CDR2 FQNEAQ (reference sequence). CDR3 amino acids: CASSPGRGDEKLFF. The CDR3 bases are TGTGCCAGCAGCCCTGGTCGCGGGGATGAAAAACTGTTTTTT.

The gene calls are TRBV5-4 and TRBJ2-7, with 7 bases matching TRBD2. This CDR3 has 15 residues. Germline V gene sequence: CDR1 SGHNT, CDR2 YYREEE (reference sequence). The V and J ends lost 1 base and 2 bases, in that order; junction bases with no gene match: 6. The CDR3 coding sequence is TGTGCCAGCAGCTTGAGGGGAGGGGTCCCCTACGAGCAGTACTTC. Residues: CASSLRGGVPYEQYF.

The chain links TRBV29-1 to TRBJ2-3; tentative D call: TRBD1 (6 bases). CDR3 length: 14 amino acids. V gave up 5 bases and J gave up 0 bases, with 12 bases separating them. Germline V lookup: CDR1 SQVTM, CDR2 ANQGSEA. The CDR3 reads CSVRPGASTDTQYF. The DNA for the CDR3 is TGCAGCGTTCGTCCAGGGGCGAGCACAGATACGCAGTATTTT.

This clone occurred once. The V and J genes are TRBV13 and TRBJ2-1; perhaps TRBD2 as D (6 bases). With 1 base removed from V and 7 bases from J, the gap between germline ends came to 11 bases. Germline values: CDR1 PRHDT, CDR2 FYEKMQ (reference sequence). The CDR3 runs 14 residues. CDR3 sequence reads: CASSLAAGRNEQFF. The CDR3 DNA sequence: TGTGCCAGCAGCTTAGCGGCGGGGCGGAATGAGCAGTTCTTC.

The V and J genes are TRBV6-1 and TRBJ1-3; D is uncertain. Per the germline V gene, CDR1 is MNHNS and CDR2 is SASEGT. The V gene lost 6 bases and the J gene lost 3 bases, with 9 bases spanning the gap. The CDR3 is 13 amino acids. In nucleotides, the CDR3 is TGTGCCAGCAGAGCGGCGGGTGGAAACACCATATATTTT. Translating gives CASRAAGGNTIYF.